This record concerns one TCR beta chain sequence. This specimen belongs to a study of shared clonotypes between healthy human individuals. Germline values: CDR1 SEHNR, CDR2 FQNEAQ (reference sequence). Trimming took 1 base from V and 3 from J, leaving 14 bases between them. The CDR3 spans 16 residues. Sequencing used immunoSEQ multiplex PCR; TCRdb keeps in-frame clones, though not all of them. Among approximately 350,000 clones listed, approximately 79% were seen once. The TCR was taken from a young man in good health. Input material: memory CD4+ T cells sorted from blood. Stated subset: CD45RA-negative fraction. The J gene is TRBJ2-3, the V gene TRBV7-9; unclear D gene. CDR3 region: CASSLEVGARTDTQYF. Here the CDR3 DNA reads TGTGCCAGCAGCTTAGAAGTGGGCGCGAGGACAGATACGCAGTATTTT.